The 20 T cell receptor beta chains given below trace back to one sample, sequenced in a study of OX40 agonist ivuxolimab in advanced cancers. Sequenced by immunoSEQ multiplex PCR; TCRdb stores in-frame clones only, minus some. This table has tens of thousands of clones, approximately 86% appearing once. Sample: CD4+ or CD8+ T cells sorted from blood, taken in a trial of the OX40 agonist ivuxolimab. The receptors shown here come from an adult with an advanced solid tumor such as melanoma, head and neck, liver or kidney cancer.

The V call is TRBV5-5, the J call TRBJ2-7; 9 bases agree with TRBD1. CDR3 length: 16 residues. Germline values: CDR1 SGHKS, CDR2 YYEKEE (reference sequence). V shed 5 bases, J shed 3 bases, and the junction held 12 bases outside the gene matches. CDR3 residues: CASRQTGTGIIYEQYF. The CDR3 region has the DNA TGTGCCAGCAGACAAACCGGGACAGGGATCATCTACGAGCAGTACTTC.

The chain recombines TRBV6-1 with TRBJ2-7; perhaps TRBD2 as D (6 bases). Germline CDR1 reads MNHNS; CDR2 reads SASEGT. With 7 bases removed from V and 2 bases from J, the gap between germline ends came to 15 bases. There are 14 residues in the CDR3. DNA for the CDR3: TGTGCCAGCACCATGGGCGGGGTCACCTACGAGCAGTACTTC. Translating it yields CASTMGGVTYEQYF.

The CDR3: CASRIIGGNTIYF. In nucleotides, the CDR3 is TGTGCCAGCAGGATAATAGGGGGAAACACCATATATTTT. The rearrangement links TRBV6-5 to TRBJ1-3; D ambiguous. V lost 6 bases and J 4 bases, leaving 10 bases between the germline ends. The CDR3 loop spans 13 amino acids. CDR1 and CDR2 (germline): MNHEY, SVGAGI.

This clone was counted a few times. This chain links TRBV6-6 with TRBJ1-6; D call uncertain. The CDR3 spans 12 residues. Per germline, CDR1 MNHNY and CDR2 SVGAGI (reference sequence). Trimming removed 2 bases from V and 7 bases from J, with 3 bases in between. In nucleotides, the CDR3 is TGTGCCAGCAGTTACGGGAATTCACCCCTCCACTTT. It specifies CASSYGNSPLHF.

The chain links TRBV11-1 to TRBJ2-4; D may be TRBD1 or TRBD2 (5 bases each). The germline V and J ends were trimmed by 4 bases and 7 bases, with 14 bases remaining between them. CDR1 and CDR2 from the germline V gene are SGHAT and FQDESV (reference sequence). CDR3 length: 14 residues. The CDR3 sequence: CASSSGTQGNIQYF. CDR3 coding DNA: TGTGCCAGCAGCTCCGGGACCCAAGGGAACATTCAGTACTTC. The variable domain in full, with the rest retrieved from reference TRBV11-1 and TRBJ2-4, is EAEVAQSPRYKITEKSQAVAFWCDPISGHATLYWYRQILGQGPELLVQFQDESVVDDSQLPKDRFSAERLKGVDSTLKIQPAELGDSAMYLCASSSGTQGNIQYFGAGTRLSVL.

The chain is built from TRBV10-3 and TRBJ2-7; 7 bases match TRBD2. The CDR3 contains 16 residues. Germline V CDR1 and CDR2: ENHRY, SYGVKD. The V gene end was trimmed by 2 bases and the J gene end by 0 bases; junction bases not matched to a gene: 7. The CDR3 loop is CAISEVPGGRSYEQYF. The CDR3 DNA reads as TGTGCCATCAGTGAGGTCCCGGGGGGACGCTCCTACGAGCAGTACTTC.

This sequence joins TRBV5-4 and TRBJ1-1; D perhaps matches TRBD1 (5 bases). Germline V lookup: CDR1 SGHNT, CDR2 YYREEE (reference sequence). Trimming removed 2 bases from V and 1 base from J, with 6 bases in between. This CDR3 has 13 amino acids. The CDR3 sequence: CASSLQENTEAFF. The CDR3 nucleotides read TGTGCCAGCAGCTTACAGGAGAACACTGAAGCTTTCTTT.

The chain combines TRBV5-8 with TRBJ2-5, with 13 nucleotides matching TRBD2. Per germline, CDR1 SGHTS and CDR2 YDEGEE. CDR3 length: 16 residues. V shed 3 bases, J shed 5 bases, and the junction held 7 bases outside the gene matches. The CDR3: CASSSGTSGTGETQYF. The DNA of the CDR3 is TGTGCCAGCAGCTCCGGGACTAGCGGGACGGGGGAGACCCAGTACTTC. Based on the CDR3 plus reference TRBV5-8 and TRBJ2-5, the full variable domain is EAGVTQSPTHLIKTRGQQATLRCSPISGHTSVYWYQQALGLGLQFLLWYDEGEERNRGNFPPRFSGRQFPNYSSELNVNALELEDSALYLCASSSGTSGTGETQYFGPGTRLLVL.

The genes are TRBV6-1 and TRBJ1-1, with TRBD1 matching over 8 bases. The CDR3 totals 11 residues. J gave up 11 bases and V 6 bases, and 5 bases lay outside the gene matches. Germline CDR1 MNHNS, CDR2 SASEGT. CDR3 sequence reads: CASRVTGVAFF. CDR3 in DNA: TGTGCCAGCAGAGTGACAGGGGTGGCTTTCTTT.

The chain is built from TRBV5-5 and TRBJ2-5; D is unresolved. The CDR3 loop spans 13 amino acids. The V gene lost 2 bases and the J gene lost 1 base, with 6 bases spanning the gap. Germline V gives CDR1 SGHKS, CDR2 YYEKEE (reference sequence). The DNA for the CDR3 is TGTGCCAGCAGCTTCCAAGCCCAAGAGACCCAGTACTTC. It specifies CASSFQAQETQYF.

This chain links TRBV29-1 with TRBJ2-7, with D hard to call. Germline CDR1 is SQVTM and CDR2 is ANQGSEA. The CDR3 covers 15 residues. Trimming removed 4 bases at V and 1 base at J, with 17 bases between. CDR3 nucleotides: TGCAGCGTTGCTTCTACAGCGTCTGATTCCTACGAGCAGTACTTC. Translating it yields CSVASTASDSYEQYF.

CDR3 sequence reads: CASGAGVETQYF. DNA for the CDR3: TGTGCCAGCGGGGCGGGGGTAGAGACCCAGTACTTC. The chain combines TRBV2 with TRBJ2-5, with TRBD2 identical over 7 bases. This CDR3 contains 12 residues. V trimming: 8 bases; J trimming: 4 bases; junction bases outside the gene matches: 4. Germline V gene data show CDR1 as SNHLY and CDR2 as FYNNEI.

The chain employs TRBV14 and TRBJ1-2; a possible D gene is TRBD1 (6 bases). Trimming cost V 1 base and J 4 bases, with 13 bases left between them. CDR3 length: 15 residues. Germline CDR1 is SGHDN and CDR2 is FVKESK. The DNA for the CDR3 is TGTGCCAGCAGCCAAGTACAGGGAGGCGGCTATGGCTACACCTTC. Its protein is CASSQVQGGGYGYTF.

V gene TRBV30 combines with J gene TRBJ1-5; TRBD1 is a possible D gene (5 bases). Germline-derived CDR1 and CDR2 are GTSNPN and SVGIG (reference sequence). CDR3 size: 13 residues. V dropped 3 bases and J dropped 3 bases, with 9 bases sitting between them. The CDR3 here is CAWSAGSNQPQHF. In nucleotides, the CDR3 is TGTGCCTGGAGCGCAGGGTCCAATCAGCCCCAGCATTTT.

The CDR3 loop reads CASSLDIGSLGGYTF. The CDR3 DNA follows: TGTGCCAGCAGCTTGGACATCGGGTCTCTGGGAGGCTACACCTTC. This chain joins TRBV5-4 and TRBJ1-2; D is unclear. Germline loops: CDR1 SGHNT, CDR2 YYREEE (reference sequence). This CDR3 spans 15 amino acids. The V gene lost 0 bases and the J gene lost 8 bases, with 17 bases spanning the gap.

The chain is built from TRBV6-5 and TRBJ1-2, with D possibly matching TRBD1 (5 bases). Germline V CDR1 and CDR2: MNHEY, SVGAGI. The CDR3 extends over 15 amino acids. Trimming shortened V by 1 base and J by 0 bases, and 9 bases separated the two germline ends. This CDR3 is CASSYWGVANYGYTF. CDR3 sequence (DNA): TGTGCCAGCAGTTACTGGGGGGTAGCTAACTATGGCTACACCTTC.

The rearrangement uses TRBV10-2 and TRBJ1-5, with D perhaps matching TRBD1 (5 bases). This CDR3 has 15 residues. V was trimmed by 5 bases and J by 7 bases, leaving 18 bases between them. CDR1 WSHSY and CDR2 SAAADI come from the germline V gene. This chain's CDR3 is CASSPTSGFDQPQHF. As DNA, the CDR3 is TGCGCCAGCAGTCCGACCTCAGGGTTTGACCAGCCCCAGCATTTT.

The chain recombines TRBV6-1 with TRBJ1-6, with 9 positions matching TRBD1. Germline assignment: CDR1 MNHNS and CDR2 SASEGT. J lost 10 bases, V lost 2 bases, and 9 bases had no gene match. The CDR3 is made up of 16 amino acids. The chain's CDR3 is CASSEMPGQGTSPLHF. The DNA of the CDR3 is TGTGCCAGCAGTGAAATGCCGGGACAGGGAACCTCACCCCTCCACTTT.

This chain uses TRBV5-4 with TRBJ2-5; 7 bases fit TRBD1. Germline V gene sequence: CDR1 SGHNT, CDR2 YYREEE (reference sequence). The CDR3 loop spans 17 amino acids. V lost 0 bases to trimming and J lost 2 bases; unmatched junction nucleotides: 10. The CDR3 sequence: CASSLEGARQGQETQYF. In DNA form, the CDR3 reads TGTGCCAGCAGCTTGGAGGGGGCCCGACAGGGACAAGAGACCCAGTACTTC.

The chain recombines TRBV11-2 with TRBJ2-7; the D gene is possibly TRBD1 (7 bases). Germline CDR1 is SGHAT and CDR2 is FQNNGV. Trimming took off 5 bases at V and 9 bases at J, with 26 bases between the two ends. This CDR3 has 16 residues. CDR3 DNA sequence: TGTGCCAGCAGCCCAGGGGGATGGGGGACTCATCCAGGGCAGTACTTC. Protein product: CASSPGGWGTHPGQYF. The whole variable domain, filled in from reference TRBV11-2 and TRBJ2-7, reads EAGVAQSPRYKIIEKRQSVAFWCNPISGHATLYWYQQILGQGPKLLIQFQNNGVVDDSQLPKDRFSAERLKGVDSTLKIQPAKLEDSAVYLCASSPGGWGTHPGQYFGPGTRLTVT.